This TCR beta chain emerged from a study of cytomegalovirus exposure and HLA in healthy donors (dated by TCRdb to about 2017). Describing the broader study: An earlier analysis of 587 of the donors reported approximately 280 Gb of sequence data and roughly 120 million unique TCR beta sequences obtained from about 180 million T cells. Approximately 300 gigabases of sequencing data and 70 million to 95 million unique TCR sequences made up an early release that covered roughly 670 HLA-typed donors. Of the approximately 400 genotyped donors, about 84% fell in the genetic ancestry cluster associated with self-reported Caucasian donors. The study aimed to test whether signatures of past pathogen exposure could be identified by cataloging public T cell receptors. The T cell repertoires of several hundred subjects were profiled by immunosequencing and related to cytomegalovirus serostatus. A separate validation cohort of over 95 different subjects was used in addition to the approximately 670-subject first cohort. The study combined high-throughput TCR immunosequencing, statistical association of individual TCRs with disease status, and machine learning to predict cytomegalovirus infection status. To study patterns of TCR occurrence, a later analysis re-analyzed previously published TCR beta repertoires from 600 to 750 donors and added high-resolution HLA genotyping. Rather than using new phenotypic data, the later analysis identified candidate immune exposures from TCR beta sequences and from how often those sequences occurred across donors. An earlier analysis of about 600 of the donors used high-throughput TCR beta sequencing to judge whether each TCR beta V gene segment behaved as functional or pseudogenic. Alongside the repertoire data, information on donor age, sex, ethnicity and CMV serostatus was compiled. A later genetic analysis used genome-wide SNP genotypes for about 55% of the 666 donors, treating that subset as a discovery cohort. Every discovery cohort repertoire had been produced on one sequencing platform. HLA typing included class I and class II loci at four-digit resolution. Typing coverage differed by locus: A, B, C, DRB1 and DQB1 were typed in roughly 620-630 donors, DQA1 in around 500, DPA1 in roughly 590, and DPB1 in 472. Four to six DR-DQ haplotypes were handled as single units for association and clustering, since linkage in the cohort was strong. Among around 400 genotyped donors of the cohort, an average of approximately 220,000 unique TCR beta nucleotide sequences was sequenced per donor, of which about 18% were non-productive.

The cohort comprised some 680 healthy bone marrow donors. Cohort members were all nominally healthy when sampled, although unrecorded immune exposures were likely present. The donor tested CMV seropositive and was one of the 289 seropositive cohort members. A peripheral blood sample was collected from each donor, and TCR beta sequencing was performed on peripheral blood mononuclear cells. The Qiagen DNeasy Blood Extraction Kit was used to extract genomic DNA from the blood cell samples. Per the germline V gene (reference sequence), MNHEY is the CDR1 and SMNVEV is the CDR2. V and J are truncated by 2 bases and 5 bases respectively, leaving an intervening sequence of 9 bases. The cysteine opens and the phenylalanine closes a CDR3 of 13 amino acids. Only CDR3 DNA is held: 39 bases, read in frame from base 1. Overall study outcomes, separate from this receptor: The earlier analysis of nearly 600 of the donors excluded 15 to 20 rarely observed V segments, including chromosome 9 orphons, because counts were too low. The presence/absence analyses assumed that sequencing depth was roughly uniform across donors, and that assumption may not be true. The study gave a list of over 150 TCR beta chains associated with cytomegalovirus. Most CMV-associated TCR beta chains appeared to be HLA-restricted in a later analysis, and the HLA associations seemed to be driven largely by CMV exposure. The authors suggested that the approach could potentially be generalized to other disease states and immunological phenotypes. Because HLA typing was unavailable for some donors at each locus, only the typed subset was used in association tests. In a later analysis, TCR association rates were found to vary across HLA loci, with the most associated TCRs seen for DRB1 alleles and the fewest for HLA-C alleles. In a later genetic analysis, fewer N-insertions in productive TCRs were reported among donors in an Asian-associated ancestry cluster than the 666-donor mean. Some IMGT-functional V segments, including TRBV6-2 and TRBV6-3, could not be distinguished by the 87-base-pair reads and were therefore excluded. According to a later analysis, parvovirus B19, influenza, CMV and Epstein-Barr virus appeared linked to several top co-occurrence clusters. When HLA alleles, especially DR and DQ, strongly co-occurred, attributing TCR associations to individual alleles was difficult. CMV serostatus was the only immune exposure information available for the cohort. In a later genetic analysis, a missense DCLRE1C variant was associated with V-gene and J-gene trimming of TCR beta chains, and the association was replicated in an independent cohort. A group of highly shared sequence variants was considered likely to be a technical artifact of the sequencing pipeline. In a later analysis, over 15,000 TCR beta sequences were associated with specific HLA alleles at a false discovery rate of 0.05. A further reported finding was that TCR beta sequences accurately predicted the HLA-A and HLA-B alleles for most subjects in the first cohort. In this cohort, only TCR beta chains were sequenced, and detectable features were limited by the absence of alpha or paired-chain data. In both the original and validation cohorts, the classifier was reported to diagnose cytomegalovirus status with high specificity and sensitivity. A later analysis found that HLA-associated TCR beta chains were more clonally expanded and had lower generation probabilities than equally common non-associated chains. A few of the identified cytomegalovirus-associated TCR beta chains were confirmed in vitro to be specific for cytomegalovirus antigens. Correlated functional status among segregating V segments might reflect linkage disequilibrium, but an unknown experimental factor could not be ruled out. Most TCR sequences were seen in very few donors, while some public TCRs were found in many individuals. Broadly in line with IMGT annotations, most TCR beta V segments showed up in productive rearrangements about 87% or about 30% of the time in an earlier analysis of a few hundred of the donors.

Libraries were made using the immunoSEQ multiplex PCR assay. For the multiplex PCR, a mixture combining 60 forward primers for TCR Vbeta segments and 13 reverse primers for TCR Jbeta segments was used. The CDR3 region of rearranged TCR beta genes was amplified from genomic DNA by a multiplex PCR assay. The amplified TCR beta libraries were sequenced on the Illumina HiSeq System as 87-base-pair reads. The study's own analysis went as follows. A later analysis tallied 75 million to 95 million unique TCR beta chains across the approximately 670 repertoires, and some 12 million of those chains were shared by two or more donors. To remove PCR and sequencing errors, raw reads were error-corrected and collapsed into unique sequences using a nearest-neighbor algorithm that merged closely related sequences. CDR3 sequences were aligned to IMGT reference sequences to assign V, D and J gene segments. Each retained sequence needed at least a six-nucleotide match to both a V gene segment and a J gene segment. A rearrangement was called productive if the CDR3 had no stop codons and remained in frame with V and J, and every other rearrangement was called non-productive. Following IMGT convention, CDR3 was defined as the stretch from the second conserved V-encoded cysteine to the conserved J-encoded phenylalanine. The earlier analysis of more than 450 of the donors excluded sequences that lacked an unambiguous match to a single V gene segment. An earlier analysis of a few hundred of the donors called V segments functional above 56.7% productive rearrangements and segregating when the between-donor standard deviation exceeded 5%. A statistical classification framework was built to diagnose cytomegalovirus status from the catalog of TCR beta chain sequences. In a later analysis, TCR nucleotide sequences were compared against IMGT/GENE-DB human TR gene sequences so that V and J genes could be assigned. Using the TCRdist pipeline, a later analysis assigned CDR3 sequences along with most-parsimonious VDJ recombination scenarios. In a later analysis, each TCR beta chain was defined by its CDR3 amino acid sequence together with its V-gene family, and reads without a unique V-gene family were excluded. As a way to deal with suspected cross-contamination and a sequencing artifact, a later analysis dropped 592 nucleotide sequences that were highly shared and had low generation probability. A later analysis calculated a clonal expansion index for each public chain from normalized within-repertoire ranks of inferred template counts. A later analysis computed generation probabilities with a VDJ recombination model fitted to out-of-frame rearrangements, and checked the results against IGoR. In a later analysis, TCR-TCR, TCR-HLA and TCR-CMV co-occurrence was scored with hypergeometric tests, and a repertoire-size bias correction was applied to TCR pairs. To estimate false discovery rates, a later analysis permuted the HLA or CMV assignments 20 times. In a later analysis, co-occurring TCRs were grouped with DBSCAN, and TCRdist sequence similarity was added when clustering was performed within HLA-allele-positive subsets. Repertoires with fewer than 30,000 or more than 120,000 public chains, plus five repertoires with anomalous nucleotide sharing, were excluded from co-occurrence clustering. The table was pulled from immuneACCESS by TCRdb, which kept in-frame rearrangements only. Such tables lose some clones; where checked, under half of the loss comes from unresolved V genes, and the rest has no known cause. The D gene and trimming were derived from the DNA, and the V and J assignments and clone size from that table. For this sample the table gives about 170,000 clones, of which around 84% were detected only once. The ten largest account for around 2.1% of the sample.

Worth noting for this clone: The antigen it binds to is not known. One base away there is no much larger clone; base qualities are not given.

Specimen: PBMCs. This sequence was found in a man younger than 35 in good health and CMV-seropositive. The V gene is TRBV27 and the J gene is TRBJ2-5; TRBD2 is perhaps the D gene, given 5 matching bases. CDR3 region: CASSLAPGETQYF. The sequence in DNA is TGTGCCAGCAGTTTAGCCCCGGGGGAGACCCAGTACTTC.